This record covers a single T cell receptor beta chain. The data originate from a study of blood T cell repertoires in COVID-19. At the level of the study: There were acute and convalescent COVID-19 samples, and they came from the United States, Italy and Spain. The analysed material was cDNA or gDNA that came from T cells, B-cell-depleted T cells, or PBMCs.

Per the original methods: Scientists estimated how many nucleated cells there were by amplifying reference gene primers. Repertoires were generated with immunoSEQ multiplex PCR, while TCRdb's copy carries only in-frame clones and drops some. From that table come the V and J calls and clone size; the DNA was used to work out D and trimming. This table has 290,000 or so clones, about 87% appearing once. CDR1 and CDR2 from the germline V gene are SGHRS and YFSETQ. V lost 4 bases to trimming and J lost 7 bases; unmatched junction nucleotides: 10. The CDR3 length is 16 residues. The sample taken for sequencing was peripheral blood. This rearrangement joins TRBV5-1 to TRBJ1-4, with 10 bases that match TRBD1. The TCR sequence derives from a man between 65 and 79 years old with acute or convalescent COVID-19. DNA for the CDR3: TGCGCCAGCAGCCCGGGACAGGGGAATCTCGGTGAAAAACTGTTTTTT. Amino acid sequence: CASSPGQGNLGEKLFF.